Detailed here is one T cell receptor (beta chain). Its antigen is undetermined. CDR3 size: 16 residues. Germline values: CDR1 LNHDA, CDR2 SQIVND (reference sequence). The V and J ends lost 3 bases and 1 base respectively, with 13 bases between them. The data derive from a study of Graves' ophthalmopathy and Graves' hyperthyroidism. General study results and limits: Most expanded thyroid clonotypes above 0.001 frequency also appeared in blood. Sensitivity of roughly 88% and specificity of less than 82% were achieved when a 13-signature model separated ophthalmopathy from stable hyperthyroidism.

Amplifying from RNA transcripts, the study obtained TCR beta CDR3 regions. HTBI primers primed a first-round RT-PCR, and a second-round multiplex PCR followed. Via MiXCR, TCRdb re-called the multiplex PCR reads, giving one row per CDR3 protein. The table records roughly 160,000 distinct CDR3 sequences, 30% to 45% of them present only once. This TCR was recovered from a woman aged 40 to 50 with Graves' ophthalmopathy. The chain uses TRBV19 and TRBJ1-5; perhaps TRBD1 as D (6 bases). The sample comprised peripheral blood. DNA for the CDR3: TGTGCCAGTAGTATCTTAGGACAGCCGAGCAATCAGCCCCAGCATTTT. As protein: CASSILGQPSNQPQHF.